Presented here are 15 T cell receptor beta chains from one specimen sequenced in a study of blood T cell repertoires in COVID-19. The method was immunoSEQ multiplex PCR; TCRdb's version includes in-frame clones alone and lacks a portion of them. The sample carries roughly 76,000 clones, around 83% recorded once. Sample: peripheral blood. All receptors come from a woman in her seventies with acute or convalescent COVID-19.

The chain combines TRBV3-1 (or the pseudogene TRBV3-2) with TRBJ1-1, with D hard to call. The V end lost 4 bases, the J end lost 2 bases, and 14 bases lay between the germline ends. Germline loops: CDR1 LGHDT, CDR2 YNNKEL (reference sequence). The CDR3 spans 15 residues. Here the CDR3 reads CASSLEAVSNTEAFF. The CDR3 DNA reads as TGTGCCAGCAGCCTAGAGGCAGTAAGTAACACTGAAGCTTTCTTT.

V usage is TRBV10-3 and J usage is TRBJ2-1, with 7 nucleotides matching TRBD1. Germline V gene sequence: CDR1 ENHRY, CDR2 SYGVKD. The CDR3 contains 13 residues. V shed 6 bases, J shed 10 bases, and the junction held 9 bases outside the gene matches. The CDR3 sequence: CAIRDRSWGEQFF. In DNA, the CDR3 is TGTGCCATCAGGGACAGGTCTTGGGGGGAGCAGTTCTTC.

The chain recombines TRBV6-5 with TRBJ2-3; possibly TRBD2 for D (6 bases). Germline V gene data show CDR1 as MNHEY and CDR2 as SVGAGI. This CDR3 has 15 amino acids. V was clipped by 5 bases and J by 6 bases, with 18 bases between them. The CDR3 here is CASSRGYEDPDTQYF. The CDR3 nucleotides read TGTGCCAGCAGTCGGGGGTACGAAGACCCGGATACGCAGTATTTT.

This chain uses TRBV7-8 with TRBJ1-5; 8 bases align to TRBD1. With 1 base clipped from V and 0 bases from J, the junction kept 2 bases outside the gene matches. In germline, CDR1 is SGHVS, CDR2 FQNEAQ. The CDR3 covers 16 residues. The CDR3 bases are TGTGCCAGCAGCTTAGGGACAGGGTCTAGCAATCAGCCCCAGCATTTT. Protein sequence: CASSLGTGSSNQPQHF.

The CDR3 loop is CASSQYSGQGNEKLFF. In DNA form, the CDR3 reads TGTGCCAGCAGTCAATATTCGGGACAGGGAAACGAAAAACTGTTTTTT. The chain has TRBV7-9 and TRBJ1-4; 9 nucleotides agree with TRBD1. The CDR3 has 16 residues. CDR1 is SEHNR, CDR2 FQNEAQ, per germline (reference sequence). J lost 8 bases, V lost 6 bases, and 13 bases had no gene match.

J is TRBJ2-5 and V is TRBV29-1; the D gene is possibly TRBD1 (6 bases). Germline values: CDR1 SQVTM, CDR2 ANQGSEA. V lost 4 bases and J 2 bases, leaving 8 bases between the germline ends. This CDR3 contains 12 residues. The CDR3 is CSVGQGQETQYF. The CDR3 DNA follows: TGCAGCGTTGGTCAGGGGCAAGAGACCCAGTACTTC.

This clone occurred a few times. CDR3 sequence (DNA): TGTGCCAGCAGCTTAGCGAGTTCGGGGGGCTACACCTTC. Translating it yields CASSLASSGGYTF. V usage is TRBV7-2 and J usage is TRBJ1-2; the D is unclear. This CDR3 has 13 amino acids. Germline lookup yields CDR1 SGHTA and CDR2 FQGNSA. The V and J ends lost 0 bases and 8 bases respectively, with 10 bases between them.

The chain employs TRBV28 and TRBJ1-1; TRBD1 aligns across 11 bases. The CDR3 extends over 14 amino acids. The V segment lost 4 bases and the J segment 11 bases; nucleotides outside the gene matches: 9. The germline CDR1 and CDR2 sequences are MDHEN and SYDVKM. The CDR3 region has the DNA TGTGCCAGCAGTTCCTCGGACAGGGGGCCTCGGGCTTTCTTT. Translating it yields CASSSSDRGPRAFF.

V usage is TRBV7-3 and J usage is TRBJ2-1; 14 positions match TRBD2. Germline CDR1 and CDR2: SGHTA and FQGTGA. With 3 bases clipped from V and 0 bases from J, the junction kept 1 base outside the gene matches. CDR3 size: 17 residues. CDR3 in amino acids: CASSLGLAGVSYNEQFF. The CDR3 nucleotides read TGTGCCAGCAGCTTGGGACTAGCGGGAGTCTCCTACAATGAGCAGTTCTTC.

V and J are TRBV7-8 and TRBJ2-1, with 13 bases aligning to TRBD2. Losses at the gene ends were 5 bases for V and 8 bases for J; bases not matched to a gene: 9. From germline, CDR1 is SGHVS and CDR2 FQNEAQ. The CDR3 is 16 amino acids. CDR3 sequence: CASSPQGLAGIYEQFF. The DNA of the CDR3 is TGTGCCAGCAGCCCTCAGGGACTAGCGGGAATCTATGAGCAGTTCTTC.

The chain joins TRBV5-4 to TRBJ2-7; D not resolved. Per the germline V gene, CDR1 is SGHNT and CDR2 is YYREEE (reference sequence). The V end lost 2 bases, the J end lost 5 bases, and 8 bases lay between the germline ends. The CDR3 runs to 12 residues. The CDR3 sequence: CASSLPPNEQYF. CDR3 sequence (DNA): TGTGCCAGCAGCTTACCACCTAACGAGCAGTACTTC. Full variable domain (outside the CDR3, taken from reference TRBV5-4 and TRBJ2-7): ETGVTQSPTHLIKTRGQQVTLRCSSQSGHNTVSWYQQALGQGPQFIFQYYREEENGRGNFPPRFSGLQFPNYSSELNVNALELDDSALYLCASSLPPNEQYFGPGTRLTVT.

This clone showed up just a few times. J is TRBJ1-2 and V is TRBV2; a possible D gene is TRBD1 (6 bases). The germline gives CDR1 SNHLY, CDR2 FYNNEI. Deletions cut 5 bases from V and 8 bases from J, with 15 bases between. CDR3 length: 13 amino acids. The CDR3 DNA is TGTGCCAGCAGTTCCCAGGGGCTATCCGGCTACACCTTC. It is translated as CASSSQGLSGYTF.

The CDR3 region is CASSLGASDEKLFF. CDR3 bases: TGCGCCAGCAGCTTGGGGGCCAGTGATGAAAAACTGTTTTTT. The gene calls are TRBV5-1 and TRBJ1-4, with D uncertain. V was cut by 0 bases and J by 6 bases, with 9 bases left in between. CDR1 and CDR2 (germline): SGHRS, YFSETQ. There are 14 residues in the CDR3.

This chain connects TRBV28 to TRBJ2-3, with D perhaps TRBD1 (6 bases). CDR1 is MDHEN and CDR2 is SYDVKM in the germline V gene. This CDR3 contains 14 residues. Trimming took 6 bases from V and 8 from J, leaving 18 bases between them. The CDR3 nucleotides read TGTGCCAGCAGCCCCCCCAGTCTAGGGGGTACGCAGTATTTT. Amino acid sequence: CASSPPSLGGTQYF.

In this sample, this clone turned up a few times. This sequence joins TRBV5-1 and TRBJ1-2, with 8 bases matching TRBD1. The J segment lost 9 bases and the V segment lost 0 bases, leaving 4 bases of the junction unmatched. Per germline, CDR1 SGHRS and CDR2 YFSETQ. The CDR3 totals 13 residues. CDR3 sequence: CASSLGQGRSYTF. CDR3 sequence (DNA): TGCGCCAGCAGCTTGGGACAGGGGAGAAGCTACACCTTC.